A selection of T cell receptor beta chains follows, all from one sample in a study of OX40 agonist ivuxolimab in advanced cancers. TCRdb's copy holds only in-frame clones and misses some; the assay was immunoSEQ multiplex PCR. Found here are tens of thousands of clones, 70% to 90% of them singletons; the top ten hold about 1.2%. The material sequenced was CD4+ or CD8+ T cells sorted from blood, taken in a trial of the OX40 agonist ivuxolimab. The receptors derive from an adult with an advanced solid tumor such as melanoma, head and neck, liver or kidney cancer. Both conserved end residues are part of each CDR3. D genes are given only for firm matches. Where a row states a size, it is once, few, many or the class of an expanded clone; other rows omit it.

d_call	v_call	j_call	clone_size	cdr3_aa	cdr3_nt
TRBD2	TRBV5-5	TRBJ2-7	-	CASSSSLAGGQREQYF	TGTGCCAGCAGCTCTTCTCTAGCGGGGGGCCAGCGGGAGCAGTACTTC
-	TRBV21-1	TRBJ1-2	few	CASSKGQSRDF	TGTGCCAGCAGCAAGGGACAGTCAAGGGACTTC
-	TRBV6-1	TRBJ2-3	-	CASSRQPDTQYF	TGTGCCAGCAGTCGACAGCCAGATACGCAGTATTTT
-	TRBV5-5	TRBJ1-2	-	CASSLGAGTYYGYTF	TGTGCCAGCAGCTTGGGTGCAGGGACTTACTATGGCTACACCTTC
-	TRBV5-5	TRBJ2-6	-	CASSSPHRAAGANVLTF	TGTGCCAGCAGCTCCCCCCACCGGGCAGCCGGGGCCAACGTCCTGACTTTC
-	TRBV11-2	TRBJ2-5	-	CASSTYSGASATQYF	TGTGCCAGCAGCACCTATTCCGGGGCCTCGGCGACCCAGTACTTC
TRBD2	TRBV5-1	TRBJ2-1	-	CASSGGLAGTNNEQFF	TGCGCCAGCAGCGGTGGACTAGCGGGTACGAACAATGAGCAGTTCTTC
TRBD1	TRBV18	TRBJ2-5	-	CASSLQGQGLETQYF	TGTGCCAGCTCTCTCCAGGGACAGGGGCTAGAGACCCAGTACTTC
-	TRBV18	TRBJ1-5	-	CASSPLSENQPQHF	TGTGCCAGCTCACCACTTTCGGAAAATCAGCCCCAGCATTTT
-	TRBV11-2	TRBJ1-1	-	CASSLGPNTEAFF	TGTGCCAGCAGCTTAGGGCCGAACACTGAAGCTTTCTTT
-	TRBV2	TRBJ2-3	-	CASSDGGTDTQYF	TGTGCCAGCAGTGATGGGGGTACAGATACGCAGTATTTT
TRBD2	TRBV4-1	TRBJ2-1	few	CASSLIAGGRNEQFF	TGCGCCAGCAGCCTTATCGCGGGGGGGCGGAATGAGCAGTTCTTC
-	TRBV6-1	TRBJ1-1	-	CASSERGLGFF	TGTGCCAGCAGTGAAAGGGGCCTAGGTTTCTTT
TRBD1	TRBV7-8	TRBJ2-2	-	CASSLRDRTSGELFF	TGTGCCAGCAGCTTGAGGGACAGGACCTCCGGGGAGCTGTTTTTT
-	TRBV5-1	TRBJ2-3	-	CASLGAPGNTDTQYF	TGCGCCAGCTTAGGGGCGCCGGGTAACACAGATACGCAGTATTTT
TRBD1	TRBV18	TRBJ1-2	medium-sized	CASSAPDRLNYGYTF	TGTGCCAGCTCAGCCCCGGACAGGCTTAACTATGGCTACACCTTC
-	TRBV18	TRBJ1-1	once	CASSPAGSSNTEAFF	TGTGCCAGCTCTCCCGCGGGCAGCTCGAACACTGAAGCTTTCTTT